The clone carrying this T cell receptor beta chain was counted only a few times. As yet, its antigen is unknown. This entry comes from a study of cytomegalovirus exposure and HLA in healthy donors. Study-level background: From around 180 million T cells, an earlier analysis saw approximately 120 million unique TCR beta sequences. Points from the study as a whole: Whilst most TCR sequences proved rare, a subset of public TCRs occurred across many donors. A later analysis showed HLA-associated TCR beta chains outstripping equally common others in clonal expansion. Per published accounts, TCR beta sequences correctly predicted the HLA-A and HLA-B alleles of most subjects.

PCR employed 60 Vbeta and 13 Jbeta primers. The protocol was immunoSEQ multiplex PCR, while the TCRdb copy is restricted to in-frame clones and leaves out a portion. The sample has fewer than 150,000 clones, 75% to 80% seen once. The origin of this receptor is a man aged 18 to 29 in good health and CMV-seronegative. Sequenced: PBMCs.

Written as DNA, the CDR3 is TGTGCCAGCAGCTTGGACAGAGGGCATGGCTACACCTTC. Amino acid sequence: CASSLDRGHGYTF. The genes are TRBV5-4 and TRBJ1-2; D not certain. The germline V and J ends were trimmed by 0 bases and 6 bases, with 9 bases remaining between them. The germline CDR1 and CDR2 sequences are SGHNT and YYREEE (reference sequence). The CDR3 spans 13 residues.